The source of this T cell receptor (beta chain) is a study of CD8+ T cells in alopecia areata. Looking at the study overall: The study gave treated patients oral tofacitinib at 5 to 10 mg twice daily.

Treatment indicated: oral pan-JAK inhibitor, 5-10 mg twice daily. The study, taken as a whole, reports: Scalp sequencing captures resident alphabeta T cells of normal skin too. Many of the expanded lesional clones endured in scalp and blood while on tofacitinib.

To note about this clone: The antigen remains unidentified.

This CDR3 contains 15 residues. The junction had 4 bases not matched to a gene; V was cut back by 1 base and J by 0 bases. Germline CDR1 is GTSNPN and CDR2 is SVGIG (reference sequence). RNA extraction and reverse transcription yielded cDNA as sequencing template. Only in-frame clones appear in the TCRdb table, and some are missing; sequencing was by immunoSEQ multiplex PCR. The table records some 130,000 clones, 53% of them present only once. The source of this sequence is a human donor with alopecia areata. The starting material was CD4+ T cells sorted from blood, obtained at week 4, from a patient treated with tofacitinib. The chain joins TRBV30 to TRBJ2-5; 8 nucleotides align to TRBD2. CDR3 amino acids: CAWSGLAQYQETQYF. CDR3 bases: TGTGCCTGGAGTGGACTAGCGCAGTACCAAGAGACCCAGTACTTC.